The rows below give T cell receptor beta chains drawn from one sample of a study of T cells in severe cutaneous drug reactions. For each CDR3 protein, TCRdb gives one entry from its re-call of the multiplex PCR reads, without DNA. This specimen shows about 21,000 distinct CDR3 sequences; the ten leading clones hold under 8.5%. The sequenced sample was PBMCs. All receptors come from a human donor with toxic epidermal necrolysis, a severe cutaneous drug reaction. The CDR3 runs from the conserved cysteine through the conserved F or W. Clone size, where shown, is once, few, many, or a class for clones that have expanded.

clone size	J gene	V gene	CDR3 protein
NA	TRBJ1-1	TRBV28	CASSLAGAWTEAFF
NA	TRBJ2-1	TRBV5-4	CASSLGGGQSYNEQFF
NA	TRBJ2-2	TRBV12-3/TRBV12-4	CASSLALVAGVTGELFF
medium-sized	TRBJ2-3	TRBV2	CASRGGGSTDTQYF
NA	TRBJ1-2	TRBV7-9	CASSLGQGSGYTF
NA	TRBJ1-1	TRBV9	CASSVATTENTEAFF
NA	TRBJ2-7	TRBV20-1	CSARDRDRATYEQYF
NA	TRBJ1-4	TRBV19	CASSQGVNEKLFF
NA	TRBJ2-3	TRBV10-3	CAIRSTGAQMQYF
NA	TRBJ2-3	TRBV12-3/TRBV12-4	CASTDHPPYTQYF
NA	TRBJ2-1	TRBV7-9	CASSLHRGAYNEQFF
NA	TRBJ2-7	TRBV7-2	CASSSGLAGPYEQYF
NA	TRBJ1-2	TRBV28	CASSSPGGRNNYGYTF
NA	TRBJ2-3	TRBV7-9	CASRVQLAGGADTQYF
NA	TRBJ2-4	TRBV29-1	CSVEDDSGYIQYF
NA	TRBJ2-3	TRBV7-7	CASSLGLGGGDTQYF
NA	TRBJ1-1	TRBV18	CASSPEVGSMNTEAFF